The following is a T cell receptor beta chain sequence with its context. Its specificity is unknown. Each sample had two DNA replicates, around 0.45 ug blood or around 1.5 ug tissue. Generated by immunoSEQ multiplex PCR, the TCRdb table keeps only in-frame clones and is missing some. The sample holds about 30,000 clones, under 75% seen once. The data belong to a study of early stage breast cancer tumors. In the study overall: Average read coverage per sample was 7.5 to 10-fold.

The study's findings and limits: Comparing each tissue with blood distinguished tumor from normal in most of the 16 patients.

Germline V gives CDR1 MNHNS, CDR2 SASEGT. The CDR3 has 12 amino acids. Trimming took 5 bases from V and 6 from J, leaving 11 bases between them. The clonotype comes from a person between 50 and 60 years old with breast cancer. The V gene is TRBV6-1, the J gene TRBJ2-7, with unresolved D. The sequenced sample consisted of blood. This CDR3 reads CASSSGFFEQYF. The CDR3 nucleotides are TGTGCCAGCAGTTCTGGTTTTTTCGAGCAGTACTTC.